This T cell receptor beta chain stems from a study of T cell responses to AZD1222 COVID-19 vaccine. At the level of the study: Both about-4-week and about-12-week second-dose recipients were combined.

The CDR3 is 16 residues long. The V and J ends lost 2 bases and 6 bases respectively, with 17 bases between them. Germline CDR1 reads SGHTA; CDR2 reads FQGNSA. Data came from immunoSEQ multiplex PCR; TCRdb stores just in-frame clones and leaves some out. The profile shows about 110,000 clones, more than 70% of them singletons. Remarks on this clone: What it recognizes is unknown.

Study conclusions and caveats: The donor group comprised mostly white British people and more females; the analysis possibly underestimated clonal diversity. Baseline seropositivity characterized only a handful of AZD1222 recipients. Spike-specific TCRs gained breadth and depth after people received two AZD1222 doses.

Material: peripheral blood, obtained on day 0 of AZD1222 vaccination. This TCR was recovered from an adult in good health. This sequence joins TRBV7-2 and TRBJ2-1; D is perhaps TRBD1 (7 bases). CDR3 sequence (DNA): TGTGCCAGCAGCTTACCCCCAGGGGGGAGCGGCAATGAGCAGTTCTTC. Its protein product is CASSLPPGGSGNEQFF.